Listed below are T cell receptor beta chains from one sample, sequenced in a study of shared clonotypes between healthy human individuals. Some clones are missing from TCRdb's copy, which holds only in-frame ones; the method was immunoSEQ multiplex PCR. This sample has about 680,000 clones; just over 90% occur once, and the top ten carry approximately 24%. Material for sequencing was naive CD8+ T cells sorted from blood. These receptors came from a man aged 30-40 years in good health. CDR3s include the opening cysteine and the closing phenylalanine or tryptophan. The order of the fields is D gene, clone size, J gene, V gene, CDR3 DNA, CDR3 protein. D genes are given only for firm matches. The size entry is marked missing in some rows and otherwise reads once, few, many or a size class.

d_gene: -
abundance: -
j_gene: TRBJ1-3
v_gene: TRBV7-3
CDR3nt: TGTGCCAGCAGCTTAGGGGGGACTGGAAACACCATATATTTT
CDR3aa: CASSLGGTGNTIYF

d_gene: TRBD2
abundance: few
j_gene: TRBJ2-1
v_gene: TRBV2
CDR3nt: TGTGCCGGAACCGGGACTAGCGATTTTGCGGCCTACAATGAGCAGTTCTTC
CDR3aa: CAGTGTSDFAAYNEQFF

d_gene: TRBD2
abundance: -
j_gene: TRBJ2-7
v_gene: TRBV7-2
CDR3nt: TGTGCCAGCAGCCTAGCGGGAGGCCTAATCTACGAGCAGTACTTC
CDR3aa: CASSLAGGLIYEQYF

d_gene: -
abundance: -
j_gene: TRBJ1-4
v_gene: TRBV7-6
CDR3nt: TGTGCCAGCAGCCGGGTAGTCGCTAATGAAAAACTGTTTTTT
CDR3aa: CASSRVVANEKLFF

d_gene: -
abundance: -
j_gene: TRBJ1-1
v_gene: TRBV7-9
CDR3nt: TGTGCCAGCAGCTTACCTGACACTGAAGCTTTCTTT
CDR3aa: CASSLPDTEAFF

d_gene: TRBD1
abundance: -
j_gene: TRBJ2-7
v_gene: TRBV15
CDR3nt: TGTGCCACCAGCAGTGAACTGTCGGGACAGGGGGACTACGAGCAGTACTTC
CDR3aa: CATSSELSGQGDYEQYF

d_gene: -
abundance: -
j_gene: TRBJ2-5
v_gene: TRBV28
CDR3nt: TGTGCCAGCAGTTTACCCGCTCGGCCCGGGGAAGAGACCCAGTACTTC
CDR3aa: CASSLPARPGEETQYF

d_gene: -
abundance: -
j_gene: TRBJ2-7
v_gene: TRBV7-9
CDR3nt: TGTGCCAGCAGCTCGGGTGGAGAGCAGTACTTC
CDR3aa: CASSSGGEQYF

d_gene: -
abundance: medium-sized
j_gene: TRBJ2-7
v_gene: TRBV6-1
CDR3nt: TGTGCCAGCAGTGAAGAACTGGGAAGCTCCTACGAGCAGTACTTC
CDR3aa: CASSEELGSSYEQYF

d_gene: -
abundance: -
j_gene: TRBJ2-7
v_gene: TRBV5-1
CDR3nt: TGCGCCAGCAGCTTGGCCCCCGGAGGTCGGGAGCAGTACTTC
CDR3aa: CASSLAPGGREQYF

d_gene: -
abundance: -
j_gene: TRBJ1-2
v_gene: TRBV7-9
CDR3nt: TGTGCCAGCAGCATGGACGCGGTTGCCTACACCTTC
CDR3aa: CASSMDAVAYTF

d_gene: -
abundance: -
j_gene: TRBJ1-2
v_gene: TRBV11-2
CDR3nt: TGTGCCAGCAGCTTAGGGGGGGTTATAGACTATGGCTACACCTTC
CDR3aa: CASSLGGVIDYGYTF

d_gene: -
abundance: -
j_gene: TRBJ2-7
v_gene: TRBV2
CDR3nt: TGTGCCAGCAGTGAAGTGGTAGGTCGTTACGAGCAGTACTTC
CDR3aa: CASSEVVGRYEQYF

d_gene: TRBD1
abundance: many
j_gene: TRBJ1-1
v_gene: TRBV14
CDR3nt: TGTGCCAGCAGTCAGCAGGGGGCTGGATGGACTGAAGCTTTCTTT
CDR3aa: CASSQQGAGWTEAFF

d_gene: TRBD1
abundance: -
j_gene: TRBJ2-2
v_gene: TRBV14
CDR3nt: TGTGCCAGCAGCCCCCGTGGGACAGATAACACCGGGGAGCTGTTTTTT
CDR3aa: CASSPRGTDNTGELFF

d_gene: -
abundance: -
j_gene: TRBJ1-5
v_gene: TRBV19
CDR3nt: TGTGCCAGTAGGCGCAGTAGCAATCAGCCCCAGCATTTT
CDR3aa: CASRRSSNQPQHF

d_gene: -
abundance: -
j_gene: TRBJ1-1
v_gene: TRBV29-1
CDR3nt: TGCAGCGGGGGGAACACTGAAGCTTTCTTT
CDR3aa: CSGGNTEAFF

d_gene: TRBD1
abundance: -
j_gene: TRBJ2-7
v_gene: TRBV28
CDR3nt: TGTGCCAGCACCCTGACAGGGTCTTACGAGCAGTACTTC
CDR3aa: CASTLTGSYEQYF

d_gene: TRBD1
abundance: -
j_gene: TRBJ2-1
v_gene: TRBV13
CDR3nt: TGTGCCAGCAGCTTATGGGACAGTAAGGGTGAGCAGTTCTTC
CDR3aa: CASSLWDSKGEQFF

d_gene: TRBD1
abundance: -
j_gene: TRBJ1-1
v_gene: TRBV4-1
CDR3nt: TGCGCCAGCAGCCAAGAAAAGGGACAGGGTCCACGGGACACTGAAGCTTTCTTT
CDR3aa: CASSQEKGQGPRDTEAFF

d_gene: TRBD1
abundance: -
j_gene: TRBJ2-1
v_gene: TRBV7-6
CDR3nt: TGTGCCAGCAGCTTTTTGGACAGGCAGCAGTTCTTC
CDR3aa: CASSFLDRQQFF

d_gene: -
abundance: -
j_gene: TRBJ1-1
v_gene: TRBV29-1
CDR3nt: TGCAGCGTTGACACCCAAAACACTGAAGCTTTCTTT
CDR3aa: CSVDTQNTEAFF

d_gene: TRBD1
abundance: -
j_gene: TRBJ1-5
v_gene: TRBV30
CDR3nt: TGTGCCTGCGACAGGGGAGAAAATCAGCCCCAGCATTTT
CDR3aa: CACDRGENQPQHF

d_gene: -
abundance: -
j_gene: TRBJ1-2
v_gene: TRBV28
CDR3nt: TGTGCCAGCAGTTCGAGAGACCTCCGGATAGGCTACACCTTC
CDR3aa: CASSSRDLRIGYTF

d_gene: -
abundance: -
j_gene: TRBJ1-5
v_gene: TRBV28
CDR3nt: TGTGCCAGCAGAACCGCCGTATATAGCAATCAGCCCCAGCATTTT
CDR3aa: CASRTAVYSNQPQHF

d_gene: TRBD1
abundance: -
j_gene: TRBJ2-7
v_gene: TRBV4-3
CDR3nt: TGCGCCAGCAGCCTAGCTCGGACAGGTATCTACGAGCAGTACTTC
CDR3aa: CASSLARTGIYEQYF

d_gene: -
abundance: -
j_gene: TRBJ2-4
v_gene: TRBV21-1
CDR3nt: TGTGCCAGCAGCAATGGGTGGGACTCAATAAACATTCAGTACTTC
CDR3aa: CASSNGWDSINIQYF

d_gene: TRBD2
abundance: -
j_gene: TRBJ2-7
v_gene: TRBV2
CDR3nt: TGTGCCAGCAGTGACTCGGGTCTAGCGGGAGATTTAGAGCAGTACTTC
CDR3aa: CASSDSGLAGDLEQYF

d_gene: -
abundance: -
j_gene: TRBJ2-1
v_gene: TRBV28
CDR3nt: TGTGCCAGCAGTTTAGGCGGGACCTACAATGAGCAGTTCTTC
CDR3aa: CASSLGGTYNEQFF

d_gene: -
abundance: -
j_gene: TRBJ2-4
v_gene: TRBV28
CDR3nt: TGTGCCAGCAGTAGCCTCGTTAGCGGTAACATTCAGTACTTC
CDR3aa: CASSSLVSGNIQYF